This section outlines one T cell receptor beta chain sequence together with its context. Its antigen remains unknown. The data are from a study of metastatic and nonmetastatic thyroid tumors. Study-wide context: Repertoires from blood and tumor or nodule tissue of malignant and benign thyroid patients were compared. Overall study results and limits: TCR beta diversity was reportedly significantly higher in malignant thyroid tumors than benign nodules, in blood and tumor.

The authors' processing: Building a distant-metastasis classifier for papillary thyroid cancer drew on CDR3 differences across clinicopathological groups. From the PCR reads, TCRdb re-called clones with MiXCR. V and J calls and clone size were set by TCRdb, not the authors. The sample includes roughly 34,000 clones, less than 40% of them seen just once. No patient had received any treatment before thyroid surgery. The V end lost 0 bases, the J end lost 7 bases, and 12 bases lay between the germline ends. Germline lookup yields CDR1 PRHDT and CDR2 FYEKMQ (reference sequence). This CDR3 contains 14 residues.

Sequenced sample: tumor tissue. V is TRBV13 and J is TRBJ1-2; TRBD1 might be the D (5 bases). The TCR sequence derives from a female donor with papillary thyroid cancer or a benign thyroid nodule (not recorded which). Some clones in this sample may be carry-over from other donors' samples. The CDR3 DNA reads as TGTGCCAGCAGCTTAGGCCTGACAGATAGTGGCTACACCTTC. Its protein is CASSLGLTDSGYTF.